These 16 T cell receptor beta chains came from one sample sequenced in a study of early T cells in non-severe SARS-CoV-2 infection (dated by TCRdb to about 2021). Libraries came from 5' RACE. The reads were generated on a NextSeq 500. The public reads were reprocessed in TCRdb via fastp at Q25 and MiXCR, keeping in-frame beta chains. All rows with the same CDR3 protein become a single entry with the most common DNA and genes. Recorded for this sample are 110,000 or so distinct CDR3 sequences; 9% to 14% of them occurred a single time. The ten largest make up around 3.2% of the sample. Sequenced: whole blood. The receptor set was obtained from an adult who was a healthcare worker with PCR-confirmed SARS-CoV-2 infection or an uninfected control (not recorded which).

This clonotype was observed many times. The genes are TRBV29-1 and TRBJ2-1; D might be TRBD1 or TRBD2, each matching 7 bases. Trimming left V 1 base short and J 7 bases short, with 11 bases between. CDR1 is SQVTM, CDR2 ANQGSEA, per germline. The CDR3 consists of 13 residues. The CDR3 loop is CSVEGQGGNEQFF. The CDR3 DNA is TGCAGCGTTGAAGGACAGGGAGGGAATGAGCAGTTCTTC.

The rearrangement joins TRBV28 to TRBJ2-7; D is possibly TRBD1 (6 bases). V was trimmed by 3 bases and J by 4 bases, leaving 10 bases between them. Germline CDR1 reads MDHEN; CDR2 reads SYDVKM. The CDR3 has 13 residues. The CDR3: CASSLSDRYEQYF. The CDR3 DNA sequence: TGTGCCAGCAGTTTGTCGGACAGATACGAGCAGTACTTC.

The table lists this clonotype with a few counts. The gene calls are TRBV9 and TRBJ2-3; TRBD2 might be the D (6 bases). V was trimmed by 0 bases and J by 3 bases, leaving 11 bases between them. The germline CDR1 and CDR2 sequences are SGDLS and YYNGEE. The CDR3 runs 15 residues. The CDR3 coding sequence is TGTGCCAGCAGCGTAGCGGGGGAAGATACAGATACGCAGTATTTT. Encoded protein: CASSVAGEDTDTQYF.

This clonotype appeared a few times. The V and J genes are TRBV20-1 and TRBJ2-3, with D perhaps matching TRBD2 (7 bases). Germline CDR1 reads DFQATT; CDR2 reads SNEGSKA (reference sequence). The CDR3 has 16 amino acids. V was trimmed by 0 bases and J by 5 bases, leaving 18 bases between them. This CDR3 is CSARDIRRGGGDTQYF. The CDR3 DNA sequence: TGCAGTGCTAGAGATATCAGGAGGGGAGGGGGAGATACGCAGTATTTT.

This clonotype was seen repeatedly, ten times or more. The chain recombines TRBV5-1 with TRBJ2-7; 11 nucleotides line up with TRBD2. The V segment lost 4 bases and the J segment 2 bases; nucleotides outside the gene matches: 5. The CDR3 is made up of 15 amino acids. In germline, CDR1 is SGHRS, CDR2 YFSETQ. The CDR3 spells CASSPTSGDTYEQYF. As DNA, the CDR3 is TGCGCCAGCAGCCCGACTAGCGGGGATACCTACGAGCAGTACTTC.

This clonotype has a count of ten or more. This rearrangement joins TRBV12-3 or TRBV12-4 to TRBJ1-6; D is unresolved. V shed 6 bases and J shed 0 bases, with 12 bases lying between them. The CDR3 contains 16 residues. This CDR3 is CASRSSGSSYNSPLHF. In nucleotides, the CDR3 is TGTGCCAGCAGATCGAGTGGGAGCTCCTATAATTCACCCCTCCACTTT.

This clonotype was seen a handful of times. The chain carries TRBV12-3 or TRBV12-4 and TRBJ2-5; 12 bases fit TRBD2. After removal of 6 bases from V and 5 bases from J, the junction contained 4 bases not matched to a gene. There are 14 residues in the CDR3. CDR3 region: CASRTTSGGETQYF. CDR3 bases: TGTGCCAGCAGGACTACTAGCGGGGGGGAGACCCAGTACTTC.

The CDR3 DNA follows: TGTGCCAGCAGCGTAGACCCGGGGGCCACTGAAGCTTTCTTT. This gives the protein CASSVDPGATEAFF. J is TRBJ1-1 and V is TRBV9; TRBD1 might be the D (6 bases). The V and J ends lost 0 bases and 4 bases respectively, with 10 bases between them. There are 14 residues in the CDR3. Germline V gene lookup returns CDR1 SGDLS and CDR2 YYNGEE.

This chain joins TRBV5-1 and TRBJ1-4; D perhaps matches TRBD1 (5 bases). This CDR3 spans 13 amino acids. V lost 5 bases and J 5 bases, leaving 10 bases between the germline ends. Germline loops: CDR1 SGHRS, CDR2 YFSETQ. The CDR3 loop is CASRTGTNEKLFF. The CDR3 nucleotides read TGCGCCAGCAGAACAGGCACAAATGAAAAACTGTTTTTT.

This clonotype was seen ten or more times. The chain carries TRBV9 and TRBJ1-2; tentative D call: TRBD1 (6 bases). The CDR3 length is 14 residues. Germline lookup yields CDR1 SGDLS and CDR2 YYNGEE. The V end was cut by 4 bases, the J end by 4 bases, with 14 bases between. CDR3 coding DNA: TGTGCCAGCAGCCGGGGGGGCGTTAGCTATGGCTACACCTTC. It yields the protein CASSRGGVSYGYTF.

The table lists this clonotype with many counts. The chain combines TRBV25-1 with TRBJ1-1, with TRBD1 as a possible D gene (5 bases). The V end lost 1 base, the J end lost 5 bases, and 11 bases lay between the germline ends. CDR1 and CDR2 from the germline V gene are MGHDK and SYGVNS. This CDR3 is built from 14 residues. This CDR3 reads CASSESGVGTEAFF. In nucleotides, the CDR3 is TGTGCCAGCAGTGAATCGGGGGTGGGAACTGAAGCTTTCTTT.

The chain joins TRBV9 to TRBJ2-5; 7 nucleotides match TRBD2. The CDR3 consists of 14 residues. V dropped 0 bases and J dropped 1; count of bases not matched to a gene: 0. Germline V gene data show CDR1 as SGDLS and CDR2 as YYNGEE. The CDR3 sequence is CASSVGGGQETQYF. In DNA, the CDR3 is TGTGCCAGCAGCGTAGGCGGGGGCCAAGAGACCCAGTACTTC. The complete variable domain, with remaining parts taken from reference TRBV9 and TRBJ2-5, reads DSGVTQTPKHLITATGQRVTLRCSPRSGDLSVYWYQQSLDQGLQFLIQYYNGEERAKGNILERFSAQQFPDLHSELNLSSLELGDSALYFCASSVGGGQETQYFGPGTRLLVL.

This clonotype appeared many times. The chain recombines TRBV11-2 with TRBJ1-2; D remains unclear. Germline lookup yields CDR1 SGHAT and CDR2 FQNNGV. V dropped 4 bases and J dropped 8 bases, with 8 bases sitting between them. The CDR3 covers 11 residues. The CDR3 here is CASSSTPGYTF. In DNA form, the CDR3 reads TGTGCCAGCAGCTCGACTCCAGGCTACACCTTC.

The chain has TRBV12-3 or TRBV12-4 and TRBJ2-3; 12 bases map to TRBD2. V gave up 5 bases and J gave up 1 base; unmatched junction bases: 4. The CDR3 consists of 16 residues. This CDR3 is CASSVLAGGRTDTQYF. In DNA, the CDR3 is TGTGCCAGCAGTGTACTAGCGGGAGGCCGCACAGATACGCAGTATTTT.

This clonotype has a handful of counts. CDR3 DNA: TGTGCCAGTACGACAGGGGGCCCCTACAATGAGCAGTTCTTC. Its protein is CASTTGGPYNEQFF. The gene calls are TRBV12-3 or TRBV12-4 and TRBJ2-1; 10 positions match TRBD1. The CDR3 has 14 amino acids. J was trimmed by 2 bases and V by 9 bases; bases with no gene match: 4.

This sequence joins TRBV14 and TRBJ2-2, with a tentative D call TRBD2 (5 bases). Germline lookup yields CDR1 SGHDN and CDR2 FVKESK. The CDR3 sequence is 15 residues long. Trimming cost V 3 bases and J 7 bases, with 15 bases left between them. CDR3 sequence: CASSQVWGVVGELFF. CDR3 sequence (DNA): TGTGCCAGCAGCCAGGTTTGGGGAGTAGTCGGGGAGCTGTTTTTT. Using reference TRBV14 and TRBJ2-2 for the parts outside the CDR3, the full variable domain is EAGVTQFPSHSVIEKGQTVTLRCDPISGHDNLYWYRRVMGKEIKFLLHFVKESKQDESGMPNNRFLAERTGGTYSTLKVQPAELEDSGVYFCASSQVWGVVGELFFGEGSRLTVL.